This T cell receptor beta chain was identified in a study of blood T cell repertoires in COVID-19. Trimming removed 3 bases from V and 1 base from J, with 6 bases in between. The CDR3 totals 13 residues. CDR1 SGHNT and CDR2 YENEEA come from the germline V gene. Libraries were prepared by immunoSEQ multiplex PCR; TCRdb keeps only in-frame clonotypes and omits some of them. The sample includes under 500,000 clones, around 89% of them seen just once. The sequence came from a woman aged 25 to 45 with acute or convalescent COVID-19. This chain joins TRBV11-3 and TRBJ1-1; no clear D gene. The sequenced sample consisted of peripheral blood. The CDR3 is CASSFLRNTEAFF. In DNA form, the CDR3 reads TGTGCCAGCAGCTTCCTAAGGAACACTGAAGCTTTCTTT.